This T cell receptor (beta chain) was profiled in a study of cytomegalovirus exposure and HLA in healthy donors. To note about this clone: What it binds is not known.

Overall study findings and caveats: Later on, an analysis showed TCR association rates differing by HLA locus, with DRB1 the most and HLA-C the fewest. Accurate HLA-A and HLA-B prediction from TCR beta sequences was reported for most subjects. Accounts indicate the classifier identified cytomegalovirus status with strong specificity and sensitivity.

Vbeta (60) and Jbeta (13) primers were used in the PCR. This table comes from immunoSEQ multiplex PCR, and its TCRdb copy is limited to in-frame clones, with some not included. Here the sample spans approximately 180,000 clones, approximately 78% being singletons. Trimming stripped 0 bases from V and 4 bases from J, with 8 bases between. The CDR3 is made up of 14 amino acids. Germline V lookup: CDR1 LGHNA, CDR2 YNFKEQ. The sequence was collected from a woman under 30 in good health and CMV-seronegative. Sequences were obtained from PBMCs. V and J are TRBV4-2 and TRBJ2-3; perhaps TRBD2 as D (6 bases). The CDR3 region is CASSQDSSADTQYF. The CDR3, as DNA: TGTGCCAGCAGCCAAGATTCTAGCGCAGATACGCAGTATTTT.